Below are 4 T cell receptor beta chains sequenced from a single sample in a study of cytomegalovirus exposure and HLA in healthy donors. The PCR made use of 60 Vbeta and 13 Jbeta primers. TCRdb keeps only in-frame clones here, not all; method: immunoSEQ multiplex PCR. Of 200,000 to 250,000 clones in the sample, approximately 70% were seen once. Sequenced material: PBMCs. The receptors shown here come from a middle-aged man in good health and CMV-seropositive.

The gene calls are TRBV18 and TRBJ2-3; no firm D call. CDR1 is KGHSH, CDR2 LQKENI, per germline. The CDR3 contains 16 residues. Trimming removed 2 bases from V and 0 bases from J, with 12 bases in between. The CDR3 bases are TGTGCCAGCTCACCAGGGCAGTCTACTAGCACAGATACGCAGTATTTT. It is translated as CASSPGQSTSTDTQYF. Complete variable domain (other parts from reference TRBV18 and TRBJ2-3): NAGVMQNPRHLVRRRGQEARLRCSPMKGHSHVYWYRQLPEEGLKFMVYLQKENIIDESGMPKERFSAEFPKEGPSILRIQQVVRGDSAAYFCASSPGQSTSTDTQYFGPGTRLTVL.

This chain uses TRBV10-2 with TRBJ1-2, with D perhaps matching TRBD1 (5 bases). Trimming cost V 6 bases and J 3 bases, with 17 bases left between them. Germline V gene lookup returns CDR1 WSHSY and CDR2 SAAADI. The CDR3 is 15 amino acids. CDR3 sequence reads: CASSPTGAVDYGYTF. The CDR3 DNA reads as TGCGCCAGCAGCCCAACTGGGGCGGTGGACTATGGCTACACCTTC.

A single count supports this clone. V is TRBV6-5 and J is TRBJ1-4; weak D call: TRBD1 (6 bases). Germline CDR1 is MNHEY and CDR2 is SVGAGI. This CDR3 has 14 residues. V lost 5 bases and J lost 3, with 10 bases in between. CDR3 DNA sequence: TGTGCCAGCAGTGAGGGGGTAGCTAATGAAAAACTGTTTTTT. This translates into CASSEGVANEKLFF.

This chain joins TRBV6-1 and TRBJ1-5; D unresolved. This CDR3 has 15 amino acids. V was clipped by 6 bases and J by 1 base, with 13 bases between them. Germline V CDR1 and CDR2: MNHNS, SASEGT. The CDR3 protein is CASSSFGESNQPQHF. As DNA, the CDR3 is TGTGCCAGCAGCTCCTTTGGGGAGAGCAATCAGCCCCAGCATTTT.